This TCR beta chain was recovered during a study of neurological immune-mediated disorders. MiXCR, run by TCRdb on the 5' RACE reads, gives a single entry per CDR3 protein. Among 27,000 or so distinct CDR3 sequences listed, roughly 21% were seen once. This clonotype was seen a handful of times. This sequence originates from a woman aged 60-70 years in good health. Sequenced sample: PBMCs.

The CDR3 DNA is TGTGCCAGCAGCCCCTTTCCGAACACTGAAGCTTTCTTT. Its translation: CASSPFPNTEAFF. This sequence joins TRBV6-2 or TRBV6-3 and TRBJ1-1; D gene uncertain. Trimming left V 6 bases short and J 1 base short, with 9 bases between. The CDR3 is 13 amino acids. CDR1 MNHEY and CDR2 SVGEGT come from the germline V gene.